This T cell receptor (beta chain) was captured by sequencing in a study of T-cell memory formation after mild COVID-19. In the study overall: For the most part, TCR clusters were specific to one donor.

Constant-segment primers were used for 5'RACE, and the resulting TCR alpha and TCR beta cDNA libraries carried sample barcodes and UMIs. TCRdb itself ran the 5' RACE reads through MiXCR, one entry per CDR3 protein. The table includes about 180,000 distinct CDR3 sequences, around a sixth detected once. J lost 4 bases, V lost 4 bases, and 8 bases had no gene match. The germline gives CDR1 SGHRS, CDR2 YFSETQ. The CDR3 is 16 residues long. This clonotype was detected a few times. Antigen: not known. Study-wide findings and caveats: Contracting clones from day 15 to 85 showed balanced CD4/CD8; later expanders favored CD4+. Researchers report contracting CD4+ clones mostly in CM and EM, with CD8+ clones in EMRA.

The sequencing input was PBMCs or a T cell subset sorted from them (not recorded which). The source of this sequence is a man aged 18 to 30 who had mild COVID-19 (a few samples of this study predate the infection). Cell type and time point are not known. The chain employs TRBV5-1 and TRBJ2-6; TRBD2 matches 7 bases. Here the CDR3 DNA reads TGCGCCAGCAGCCGGGAGGCAGGGAGCGGGGCCAACGTCCTGACTTTC. Protein: CASSREAGSGANVLTF. Filled out from reference TRBV5-1 and TRBJ2-6, the complete variable domain reads KAGVTQTPRYLIKTRGQQVTLSCSPISGHRSVSWYQQTPGQGLQFLFEYFSETQRNKGNFPGRFSGRQFSNSRSEMNVSTLELGDSALYLCASSREAGSGANVLTFGAGSRLTVL.